Below, 25 T cell receptor beta chains from the same sample are listed, as sequenced in a study of vaccination and CD4 T cells after COVID-19. Sequencing of DNA taken from cultured CD4+ T cells relied on the Oncomine TCR Beta short-read assay. TCRdb re-called the PCR reads with MiXCR, one entry per CDR3 protein. The table records around 26,000 distinct CDR3 sequences, 50% to 75% of them present only once. Treatment reported: approximately nine-day PBMC culture with coronavirus spike peptide pools or control peptides (ViraFEST assay). No antigen has been identified for these receptors. Sequenced sample: CD4+ T cells from blood, cultured in vitro. These receptors all stem from a human donor who had recovered from COVID-19.

V is TRBV7-2 and J is TRBJ1-2; 8 nucleotides agree with TRBD1. V lost 1 base to trimming and J lost 4 bases; unmatched junction nucleotides: 5. The germline V gene has CDR1 SGHTA and CDR2 FQGNSA. This CDR3 has 15 amino acids. CDR3 in amino acids: CASSLVQGAGYGYTF. CDR3 bases: TGTGCCAGCAGCTTAGTTCAGGGGGCGGGCTATGGCTACACCTTC.

The rearrangement joins TRBV7-9 to TRBJ2-7, with TRBD1 matching over 9 bases. V was clipped by 3 bases and J by 4 bases; unmatched bases: 10. The germline V gene has CDR1 SEHNR and CDR2 FQNEAQ (reference sequence). The CDR3 loop spans 16 amino acids. The CDR3 nucleotides read TGTGCCAGCAGCTTTCTACCGGGACAGGGAAGGTACGAGCAGTACTTC. As protein: CASSFLPGQGRYEQYF.

The chain carries TRBV6-5 and TRBJ2-3, with 9 bases aligning to TRBD2. This CDR3 comprises 19 residues. Per germline, CDR1 MNHEY and CDR2 SVGAGI. V gave up 3 bases and J gave up 5 bases; unmatched junction bases: 18. DNA of the CDR3: TGTGCCAGCAGTTATTTTGCGGGAGGGGGTAGAGTTACGGGAGATACGCAGTATTTT. Its translation is CASSYFAGGGRVTGDTQYF.

This clonotype was observed a few times. The V and J genes are TRBV7-9 and TRBJ1-6; D is ambiguous. Trimming took off 0 bases at V and 9 bases at J, with 12 bases between the two ends. Germline V gene data show CDR1 as SEHNR and CDR2 as FQNEAQ (reference sequence). The CDR3 runs 15 residues. The CDR3 DNA follows: TGTGCCAGCAGCTTAGCGGGAAGGAGTAGTTCACCCCTCCACTTT. This sequence encodes CASSLAGRSSSPLHF.

This clonotype turned up a few times. The rearrangement uses TRBV24-1 and TRBJ2-5; 14 nucleotides line up with TRBD2. This CDR3 region has 16 residues. With V trimmed by 8 bases and J by 5 bases, 9 bases remained unmatched. Per the germline V gene, CDR1 is KGHDR and CDR2 is SFDVKD. The CDR3 loop is CATTGTSGRGGETQYF. The CDR3 DNA is TGTGCCACCACCGGGACTAGCGGGAGAGGAGGGGAGACCCAGTACTTC.

The rearrangement links TRBV7-2 to TRBJ1-1, with 8 nucleotides matching TRBD1. The CDR3 covers 16 residues. In germline, CDR1 is SGHTA, CDR2 FQGNSA. The V segment lost 5 bases and the J segment 2 bases; nucleotides outside the gene matches: 10. The CDR3 sequence: CASSPGGSGRNTEAFF. CDR3 in DNA: TGTGCCAGCAGCCCAGGGGGCAGCGGCCGAAACACTGAAGCTTTCTTT.

V and J are TRBV24-1 and TRBJ2-1, with 7 bases identical to TRBD1. The CDR3 has 16 residues. The germline V gene has CDR1 KGHDR and CDR2 SFDVKD. V was clipped by 2 bases and J by 0 bases; unmatched bases: 3. The CDR3, as DNA: TGTGCCACCAGTGATTGGGACAGAAGCTCCTACAATGAGCAGTTCTTC. Amino acids: CATSDWDRSSYNEQFF.

The rearrangement joins TRBV28 to TRBJ1-2, with unresolved D. The CDR3 sequence is 12 residues long. V was clipped by 3 bases and J by 4 bases, with 6 bases between them. CDR1 and CDR2 (germline): MDHEN, SYDVKM. CDR3: CASSLVSYGYTF. DNA for the CDR3: TGTGCCAGCAGTTTGGTATCCTATGGCTACACCTTC.

The V and J genes are TRBV20-1 and TRBJ2-2, with 9 positions matching TRBD2. The CDR3 sequence is 17 residues long. The germline V gene encodes CDR1 DFQATT and CDR2 SNEGSKA (reference sequence). Trimming cost V 4 bases and J 5 bases; bases outside gene matches: 14. CDR3 sequence (DNA): TGCAGTGCTACCCCCCCGAGCGGGAGGAGGGGTACCGGGGAGCTGTTTTTT. Encoded protein: CSATPPSGRRGTGELFF.

The sample holds one count of this clonotype. The rearrangement links TRBV6-1 to TRBJ2-6, with TRBD1 identical over 7 bases. There are 15 residues in the CDR3. Germline CDR1 reads MNHNS; CDR2 reads SASEGT. J lost 0 bases, V lost 6 bases, and 2 bases had no gene match. CDR3 nucleotide sequence: TGTGCCAGCAGGGACAGGACCTCTGGGGCCAACGTCCTGACTTTC. It codes for CASRDRTSGANVLTF.

This clonotype occurred once. V gene TRBV6-1 combines with J gene TRBJ2-2; maybe TRBD2 (6 bases). Trimming stripped 10 bases from V and 7 bases from J, with 19 bases between. This CDR3 comprises 14 residues. Germline CDR1 and CDR2: MNHNS and SASEGT. The CDR3 DNA is TGTGCCATCCAGCGAACTAGCACGGTCGGGGAGCTGTTTTTT. It is translated as CAIQRTSTVGELFF.

The J gene is TRBJ2-5, the V gene TRBV10-3; tentatively, D is TRBD2 (6 bases). From germline, CDR1 is ENHRY and CDR2 SYGVKD. The CDR3 totals 11 residues. CDR3 sequence (DNA): TGTAGTGCGGGATCGGGAGAGACCCAGTACTTC. It yields the protein CSAGSGETQYF.

The rearrangement uses TRBV6-4 and TRBJ2-5, with TRBD1 matching over 12 bases. Trimming at V came to 2 bases and at J to 4 bases, leaving 2 bases not matched to a gene. This CDR3 has 15 amino acids. Germline CDR1 reads MRHNA; CDR2 reads SNTAGT. The CDR3 region has the DNA TGTGCCAGCAGTGACGGGACAGGGGGCAGAGAGACCCAGTACTTC. The encoded protein is CASSDGTGGRETQYF.

The rearrangement joins TRBV27 to TRBJ1-2; maybe TRBD1 (5 bases). Trimming removed 6 bases from V and 4 bases from J, with 15 bases in between. The CDR3 covers 14 residues. CDR1 MNHEY and CDR2 SMNVEV come from the germline V gene (reference sequence). This chain's CDR3 is CASRNQGIAYGYTF. As DNA, the CDR3 is TGTGCCAGCAGGAATCAGGGTATCGCCTATGGCTACACCTTC.

This clonotype was counted once. V and J are TRBV2 and TRBJ2-3, with 14 bases lining up with TRBD2. CDR1 and CDR2 (germline): SNHLY, FYNNEI. This CDR3 has 15 residues. V lost 7 bases and J lost 7; bases outside the gene matches: 7. For the CDR3, the DNA is TGTGCCAGCACCCTTGGGACTAGCGGGAGTTATACGCAGTATTTT. This encodes CASTLGTSGSYTQYF.

V usage is TRBV2 and J usage is TRBJ2-7; 9 bases are shared with TRBD2. Germline loops: CDR1 SNHLY, CDR2 FYNNEI. The CDR3 contains 13 residues. The V gene end was trimmed by 5 bases and the J gene end by 5 bases; junction bases not matched to a gene: 4. The CDR3 bases are TGTGCCAGCAGTAGGACTAGCGTTCACGAGCAGTACTTC. Encoded protein: CASSRTSVHEQYF.

The chain uses TRBV6-1 and TRBJ1-5; D may be TRBD1 (6 bases). Trimming took off 6 bases at V and 5 bases at J, with 20 bases between the two ends. The CDR3 has 16 amino acids. Germline CDR1 MNHNS, CDR2 SASEGT. CDR3 residues: CASSPLGQLGDQPQHF. As DNA, the CDR3 is TGTGCCAGCAGCCCTCTTGGACAGCTTGGCGATCAGCCCCAGCATTTT.

The J gene is TRBJ2-4, the V gene TRBV6-2 or TRBV6-3, with 8 nucleotides matching TRBD2. The trim removed 6 bases at V and 9 bases at J, leaving 10 bases unmatched. Germline V gene lookup returns CDR1 MNHEY and CDR2 SVGEGT. The CDR3 is 14 residues long. The DNA of the CDR3 is TGTGCCAGCAGCGTCCCGGGACTAGGTGGCATTCAGTACTTC. Encoded protein: CASSVPGLGGIQYF.

This chain links TRBV7-6 with TRBJ2-2; tentatively, D is TRBD2 (5 bases). Trimming removed 3 bases from V and 4 bases from J, with 12 bases in between. Germline lookup yields CDR1 SGHVS and CDR2 FNYEAQ. The CDR3 extends over 15 amino acids. CDR3 nucleotides: TGTGCCAGCAGCTTCACTAGATCGGGCACCGGGGAGCTGTTTTTT. Translation gives CASSFTRSGTGELFF.

This clonotype showed up just once. This chain uses TRBV30 with TRBJ1-2; 9 nucleotides align to TRBD1. This CDR3 contains 17 residues. Per the germline V gene, CDR1 is GTSNPN and CDR2 is SVGIG (reference sequence). Germline trimming cut 0 bases from V and 4 bases from J; bases unmatched to any gene: 12. The CDR3 region is CAWSVWDRVIVSYGYTF. CDR3 nucleotide sequence: TGTGCCTGGAGTGTGTGGGACAGGGTAATAGTAAGCTATGGCTACACCTTC. Filled out from reference TRBV30 and TRBJ1-2, the complete variable domain reads SQTIHQWPATLVQPVGSPLSLECTVEGTSNPNLYWYRQAAGRGLQLLFYSVGIGQISSEVPQNLSASRPQDRQFILSSKKLLLSDSGFYLCAWSVWDRVIVSYGYTFGSGTRLTVV.

The genes are TRBV7-9 and TRBJ2-1; 9 positions agree with TRBD2. The germline gives CDR1 SEHNR, CDR2 FQNEAQ (reference sequence). CDR3 length: 17 amino acids. V lost 5 bases and J lost 0; bases outside the gene matches: 8. CDR3 loop: CASSLSGRRSSYNEQFF. The CDR3 nucleotides read TGTGCCAGCAGCCTTAGCGGGAGAAGGAGCTCCTACAATGAGCAGTTCTTC.

This chain connects TRBV10-3 to TRBJ2-1; the match to TRBD1 covers 12 bases. Germline V lookup: CDR1 ENHRY, CDR2 SYGVKD. This CDR3 is 15 amino acids long. V shed 5 bases, J shed 7 bases, and the junction held 6 bases outside the gene matches. The CDR3 nucleotides read TGTGCCATCAGTCCGGGACAGGGGGCCTGGAATGAGCAGTTCTTC. It specifies CAISPGQGAWNEQFF.

This clonotype was counted between two and nine times. The chain joins TRBV20-1 to TRBJ1-6; D possibly corresponds to TRBD1 (5 bases). This CDR3 has 16 residues. The germline CDR1 and CDR2 sequences are DFQATT and SNEGSKA (reference sequence). Between the trimmed V and J ends, which lost 3 bases and 8 bases, there was a span of 20 bases. CDR3 nucleotides: TGCAGTGCTAGGGAGACAGCCCGAGGGGCTGATTCACCCCTCCACTTT. Translated, it gives CSARETARGADSPLHF.

This chain uses TRBV7-2 with TRBJ1-2; D possibly corresponds to TRBD1 (5 bases). CDR1 and CDR2 from the germline V gene are SGHTA and FQGNSA. With 5 bases removed from V and 7 bases from J, the gap between germline ends came to 14 bases. The CDR3 contains 13 residues. CDR3 bases: TGTGCCAGCAGCCTACTGGGGGAACCTGGCTACACCTTC. The encoded protein is CASSLLGEPGYTF.

This clonotype came up a few times. The chain has TRBV20-1 and TRBJ2-7, with TRBD1 matching over 9 bases. Trimming cost V 2 bases and J 4 bases; bases outside gene matches: 9. This CDR3 is built from 15 residues. The V gene's germline CDR1 is DFQATT and CDR2 SNEGSKA (reference sequence). Here the CDR3 reads CSARNPGTGFYEQYF. The CDR3 DNA follows: TGCAGTGCTAGAAACCCCGGGACAGGGTTTTACGAGCAGTACTTC.